The next 8 T cell receptor beta chains were all read from a single sample in a study of spatial heterogeneity in lung cancer. Specified time point: blood at routine non-recurrence follow-up after resection. TCRdb re-called the 5' RACE reads with MiXCR, one entry per CDR3 protein. Of tens of thousands of distinct CDR3 sequences listed, about 9.5% are singletons. Sequences were derived from PBMCs, sampled at follow-up. The receptors were gathered from a female donor with early-stage non-small cell lung cancer.

This sequence joins TRBV6-2 or TRBV6-3 and TRBJ2-4, with D possibly matching TRBD2 (5 bases). V dropped 5 bases and J dropped 1 base, with 18 bases sitting between them. This CDR3 spans 17 amino acids. Germline V CDR1 and CDR2: MNHEY, SVGEGT. The CDR3 DNA reads TGTGCCAGCAGTACAAACGGCGGGTCCGAGGCCAAAAACATTCAGTACTTC. Encoded protein: CASSTNGGSEAKNIQYF.

This clonotype showed up just a few times. This chain connects TRBV11-2 to TRBJ1-1; weak D call: TRBD1 (5 bases). CDR1 and CDR2 (germline): SGHAT, FQNNGV. The CDR3 runs 16 residues. V was trimmed by 0 bases and J by 7 bases, leaving 18 bases between them. Here the CDR3 reads CASSLDLGGAFGEAFF. The CDR3 DNA is TGTGCCAGCAGCTTAGATCTGGGAGGGGCTTTTGGTGAAGCTTTCTTT.

Many counts were recorded for this clonotype. The rearrangement uses TRBV18 and TRBJ2-3; 8 nucleotides align to TRBD2. Losses at the gene ends were 3 bases for V and 1 base for J; bases not matched to a gene: 9. Germline V gives CDR1 KGHSH, CDR2 LQKENI. The CDR3 runs to 17 residues. This chain's CDR3 is CASSPKLTGGGTDTQYF. DNA for the CDR3: TGTGCCAGCTCACCGAAACTAACGGGAGGGGGCACAGATACGCAGTATTTT.

In its sample, this clonotype was seen many times. This chain uses TRBV28 with TRBJ2-1; TRBD1 or TRBD2 may be the D gene (6 bases each). This CDR3 has 20 residues. The germline V and J ends were trimmed by 2 bases and 2 bases, with 25 bases remaining between them. Looked up from germline, CDR1 is MDHEN and CDR2 is SYDVKM. This CDR3 is CASSLEGLGGRHGTYNEQFF. The CDR3 DNA follows: TGTGCCAGCAGTTTAGAAGGGTTGGGGGGCAGACATGGAACCTACAATGAGCAGTTCTTC.

The chain employs TRBV28 and TRBJ2-4; 7 nucleotides line up with TRBD2. CDR3 length: 15 residues. In germline, CDR1 is MDHEN, CDR2 SYDVKM. V lost 8 bases to trimming and J lost 1 base; unmatched junction nucleotides: 8. The CDR3 spells CASWGGSTAKNIQYF. The CDR3 region has the DNA TGTGCCAGCTGGGGCGGGAGTACGGCCAAAAACATTCAGTACTTC. Together with reference TRBV28 and TRBJ2-4, the CDR3 gives the full variable domain: DVKVTQSSRYLVKRTGEKVFLECVQDMDHENMFWYRQDPGLGLRLIYFSYDVKMKEKGDIPEGYSVSREKKERFSLILESASTNQTSMYLCASWGGSTAKNIQYFGAGTRLSVL.

This clonotype has at least ten counts. The chain carries TRBV6-5 and TRBJ1-2; D might be TRBD1 (6 bases). V lost 0 bases and J lost 1, with 9 bases in between. Germline V CDR1 and CDR2: MNHEY, SVGAGI. There are 15 residues in the CDR3. The CDR3 DNA sequence: TGTGCCAGCAGTTACTCGACAGGAGGTAACTATGGCTACACCTTC. Its translation is CASSYSTGGNYGYTF.

This clonotype was picked up many times. V usage is TRBV28 and J usage is TRBJ2-6; D not certain. The CDR3 consists of 18 residues. Trimming pared 1 base from V and 0 bases from J, leaving 13 bases between. CDR1 MDHEN and CDR2 SYDVKM come from the germline V gene. This CDR3 is CASSLSDLGASGANVLTF. The CDR3, as DNA: TGTGCCAGCAGTTTATCTGACCTAGGTGCCTCTGGGGCCAACGTCCTGACTTTC. The full variable domain, in which reference TRBV28 and TRBJ2-6 provide the parts outside the CDR3, is DVKVTQSSRYLVKRTGEKVFLECVQDMDHENMFWYRQDPGLGLRLIYFSYDVKMKEKGDIPEGYSVSREKKERFSLILESASTNQTSMYLCASSLSDLGASGANVLTFGAGSRLTVL.

This clonotype was observed at least ten times. The rearrangement links TRBV5-1 to TRBJ1-6; 7 bases agree with TRBD1. The CDR3 is 14 amino acids. CDR1 and CDR2 from the germline V gene are SGHRS and YFSETQ. V trimming: 0 bases; J trimming: 9 bases; junction bases outside the gene matches: 3. CDR3 bases: TGCGCCAGCAGCTTGGGACAGGGTGGTTCACCCCTCCACTTT. Its translation: CASSLGQGGSPLHF.